This TCR beta chain stems from a study of T cell responses to AZD1222 COVID-19 vaccine. Looking at the study overall: Second-dose recipients at about 4 or about 12 weeks were treated as one pooled group.

Study-wide findings and caveats: The CD4 TCRs associated with vaccination extended across spike and predominated at 160-218 and 743-854. Baseline seropositivity characterized only a handful of AZD1222 recipients.

Sequencing was performed with immunoSEQ multiplex PCR; in TCRdb, only in-frame clones are kept and a portion is missing. Here the sample spans about 150,000 clones, roughly 92% being singletons. In the case of this clone: The target antigen is unknown.

Deletions cut 5 bases from V and 1 base from J, with 11 bases between. CDR3 size: 14 residues. Germline V gene data show CDR1 as SGHVS and CDR2 as FQNEAQ. The source of this sequence is an adult in good health. The sample in question was peripheral blood, obtained on day 0 of AZD1222 vaccination. The chain links TRBV7-8 to TRBJ1-1; D unresolved. CDR3 in amino acids: CASSPTGENTEAFF. The CDR3 DNA sequence: TGTGCCAGCAGCCCGACCGGTGAGAACACTGAAGCTTTCTTT.